These T cell receptor beta chains were read from a single sample in a study of T-cell memory formation after mild COVID-19. MiXCR was run by TCRdb on the 5' RACE reads, yielding one entry per CDR3 protein. The sample holds roughly 50,000 distinct CDR3 sequences, 12% seen once. The sequencing input was PBMCs or a T cell subset sorted from them (not recorded which). Receptors originate from a man aged 18 to 29 who had mild COVID-19 (a few samples of this study predate the infection). Cell type and time point are not known. Each CDR3 is given with its conserved first and last residue. A D gene is named only where the DNA matches it firmly. Rows give clone size only sometimes, using once, few, many, or a class for an expanded clone.

clone size | J gene | D gene | V gene | CDR3 length | CDR3 DNA | CDR3 protein
many | TRBJ2-2 | . | TRBV30 | 14 | TGTGCCTGGAGTGCGGCTCCGGAGTCCGGGGAGCTGTTTTTT | CAWSAAPESGELFF
. | TRBJ1-2 | . | TRBV4-2 | 13 | TGTGCCAGCAGCCGAACAGGGAACTATGGCTACACCTTC | CASSRTGNYGYTF
many | TRBJ2-3 | TRBD2 | TRBV20-1 | 12 | TGCAGTGCTAGCGGGGGGAAAGATACGCAGTATTTT | CSASGGKDTQYF
. | TRBJ1-6 | . | TRBV9 | 14 | TGTGCCAGCAACGGGAGCTCCTATAATTCACCCCTCCACTTT | CASNGSSYNSPLHF
. | TRBJ1-4 | . | TRBV5-1 | 15 | TGCGCCAGCAGCTTGGGCCTCGGACAGATTGAAAAACTGTTTTTT | CASSLGLGQIEKLFF
few | TRBJ1-4 | . | TRBV10-2 | 14 | TGCGCCAGCAGTGAAGGGCAGTGGGATGAAAAACTGTTTTTT | CASSEGQWDEKLFF
. | TRBJ1-4 | . | TRBV4-3 | 18 | TGCGCCAGCAGCCAAGATGGTTGGCAGGGTGGAGGGGCTGAAAAACTGTTTTTT | CASSQDGWQGGGAEKLFF
. | TRBJ1-6 | . | TRBV9 | 14 | TGTGCCAGCAGCGTAGACGGCCGGGATTCACCCCTCCACTTT | CASSVDGRDSPLHF
many | TRBJ2-2 | TRBD2 | TRBV4-1 | 20 | TGCGCCAGCAGCCAAGATCATGCACTAGCGGGGGGCTCGAACACCGGGGAGCTGTTTTTT | CASSQDHALAGGSNTGELFF
. | TRBJ1-1 | . | TRBV9 | 15 | TGTGCCAGCAGCACAAAAGGACAATCGAACACCGAAGCTTTCTTT | CASSTKGQSNTEAFF
few | TRBJ2-1 | . | TRBV28 | 12 | TGTGCCAGCAGCCTTTTGAACAATGAGCAGTTCTTC | CASSLLNNEQFF
. | TRBJ1-3 | . | TRBV7-2 | 16 | TGTGCCAGCAGCTTAGGGAAGGCCTTATCTGGAAACACCATATATTTT | CASSLGKALSGNTIYF
many | TRBJ2-5 | . | TRBV27 | 14 | TGTGCCAGCAGCCTTAGCGAGACCCAAGAGACCCAGTACTTC | CASSLSETQETQYF
. | TRBJ1-3 | . | TRBV18 | 16 | TGTGCCAGCTCGCCTAACCGACAGATCTCTGGAAACACCATATATTTT | CASSPNRQISGNTIYF
many | TRBJ2-7 | . | TRBV7-2 | 14 | TGTGCCAGCAGCTCGCACCCTATTGGGGGCGAGCAGTACTTC | CASSSHPIGGEQYF
few | TRBJ2-5 | TRBD2 | TRBV3-1 | 18 | TGTGCCAGCAGCCAAGATACCCCTGGACTAGCGGGGCGCCAGACCCAGTACTTC | CASSQDTPGLAGRQTQYF
. | TRBJ2-3 | . | TRBV19 | 18 | TGTGCCAGTAGTAAGGGCCGCTCCCAGGGGGGGATCACAGATACGCAGTATTTT | CASSKGRSQGGITDTQYF
. | TRBJ2-5 | . | TRBV5-1 | 19 | TGCGCCAGCAGCTTGATAATCACGCGATGGACCCGAGGGAGAGAGACCCAGTACTTC | CASSLIITRWTRGRETQYF
. | TRBJ2-1 | TRBD2 | TRBV11-2 | 15 | TGTGCCAGCAGACCCACTAGCGGGGGGGCAGGTGAGCAGTTCTTC | CASRPTSGGAGEQFF
. | TRBJ2-1 | TRBD2 | TRBV7-3 | 15 | TGTGCCAGCAGCCTCGGACTAGCGGGGGGAAGTGAGCAGTTCTTC | CASSLGLAGGSEQFF
. | TRBJ1-6 | . | TRBV11-3 | 13 | TGTGCCAGCAGCTTAGGGATTAATTCACCCCTCCACTTT | CASSLGINSPLHF
. | TRBJ2-3 | TRBD2 | TRBV7-6 | 19 | TGTGCCAGCAGCTTAGCCCGGTGGGGGCGGGGGGGCCGCGCAGATACGCAGTATTTT | CASSLARWGRGGRADTQYF
. | TRBJ1-2 | . | TRBV12-3/TRBV12-4 | 12 | TGTGCCAGCAGTTTAAGGCACTATGGCTACACCTTC | CASSLRHYGYTF
. | TRBJ2-4 | TRBD1 | TRBV9 | 16 | TGTGCCAGCAGCCCTGGACAGGGGGCTAGCGAAAACATTCAGTACTTC | CASSPGQGASENIQYF
few | TRBJ2-5 | . | TRBV28 | 15 | TGTGCCAGCAGTTTAGTCCGGCCACTCCAAGAGACCCAGTACTTC | CASSLVRPLQETQYF
many | TRBJ2-3 | TRBD2 | TRBV5-1 | 16 | TGCGCCAGCAGCTTGGGGACGGGGGGGAGCACAGATACGCAGTATTTT | CASSLGTGGSTDTQYF
few | TRBJ2-1 | . | TRBV5-1 | 15 | TGCGCCAGCAGCTTCTCAGGGAGCTCCTACAATGAGCAGTTCTTC | CASSFSGSSYNEQFF
many | TRBJ2-3 | TRBD2 | TRBV28 | 17 | TGTGCCAGCAGTTGGGGACTAGCGGGGGGGCCCACAGATACGCAGTATTTT | CASSWGLAGGPTDTQYF
. | TRBJ1-3 | . | TRBV12-3/TRBV12-4 | 14 | TGTGCCAGCAGCCTCAGACTGGGCGGAAACACCATATATTTT | CASSLRLGGNTIYF
. | TRBJ2-7 | TRBD1 | TRBV7-2 | 13 | TGTGCCAGCAGGGGGACAGGGGCCAGAGAGCAGTACTTC | CASRGTGAREQYF
. | TRBJ2-3 | . | TRBV6-5 | 13 | TGTGCCAGCAGCATGGCTTTCGGAGATACGCAGTATTTT | CASSMAFGDTQYF
many | TRBJ1-2 | . | TRBV29-1 | 12 | TGCAGCGTTGCTATAAGCTACTATGGCTACACCTTC | CSVAISYYGYTF
. | TRBJ2-2 | . | TRBV7-2 | 13 | TGTGCCAGCAGCCCAGACGGCACCGGGGAGCTGTTTTTT | CASSPDGTGELFF
. | TRBJ2-3 | . | TRBV20-1 | 13 | TGCAGTGCCCGACAGGATCGCACAGATACGCAGTATTTT | CSARQDRTDTQYF
. | TRBJ2-3 | . | TRBV19 | 14 | TGTGCCAGTAGCGACGCCGGGGTCACAGATACGCAGTATTTT | CASSDAGVTDTQYF
. | TRBJ1-2 | . | TRBV5-1 | 13 | TGCGCCAGCAGCCCCGCCCCCGCGAATGGCTACACCTTC | CASSPAPANGYTF
. | TRBJ1-1 | . | TRBV7-2 | 13 | TGTGCCAGCAGCAACATGATGAACACTGAAGCTTTCTTT | CASSNMMNTEAFF
. | TRBJ2-2 | TRBD1 | TRBV5-1 | 15 | TGCGCCAGCAGCTTGCAGGGGGCGAACACCGGGGAGCTGTTTTTT | CASSLQGANTGELFF
many | TRBJ2-3 | TRBD2 | TRBV5-6 | 16 | TGTGCCAGCAGCCTCCGACTAGCGGGGGGGCCCGATACGCAGTATTTT | CASSLRLAGGPDTQYF
. | TRBJ1-1 | TRBD1 | TRBV2 | 15 | TGTGCCAGCAGTGAAGCTAGGGACAGGGGCCCTGAAGCTTTCTTT | CASSEARDRGPEAFF
few | TRBJ2-1 | TRBD2 | TRBV3-1 | 14 | TGTGCCAGCAGCCCATCCCTGACTAGCAGGGAGCAGTTCTTC | CASSPSLTSREQFF
many | TRBJ2-2 | . | TRBV7-3 | 12 | TGTGCCTCAGGGGGGCCGTCCGGGGAGCTGTTTTTT | CASGGPSGELFF
many | TRBJ2-3 | TRBD1 | TRBV4-1 | 15 | TGCGCCAGCAGCCAAGAGGGGACAGGACCTGATACGCAGTATTTT | CASSQEGTGPDTQYF
. | TRBJ2-5 | . | TRBV29-1 | 13 | TGCAGCGCCCGGGGGGCTCAACAAGAGACCCAGTACTTC | CSARGAQQETQYF
many | TRBJ1-2 | . | TRBV6-5 | 13 | TGTGCCAGCAGACCGGTCGACAGAGGCGGCTACACCTTC | CASRPVDRGGYTF
few | TRBJ1-1 | . | TRBV28 | 12 | TGTGCCAGCAGTCCGGGGAGGGCTGAAGCTTTCTTT | CASSPGRAEAFF
few | TRBJ1-1 | . | TRBV20-1 | 13 | TGCAGTGCTACAGGCTGGGGGAACACTGAAGCTTTCTTT | CSATGWGNTEAFF
large | TRBJ1-1 | TRBD1 | TRBV7-2 | 14 | TGTGCCAGCAGCTTAGGGTCAGGGGGCACTGAAGCTTTCTTT | CASSLGSGGTEAFF
. | TRBJ2-5 | TRBD1 | TRBV11-2 | 14 | TGTGCCAGCACCTTAGACAGGGGGACAGAGACCCAGTACTTC | CASTLDRGTETQYF
. | TRBJ1-6 | TRBD1 | TRBV5-1 | 15 | TGCGCCAGCAGGCCTTTACAGGGGCAGGGTTCACCCCTCCACTTT | CASRPLQGQGSPLHF
. | TRBJ2-1 | TRBD2 | TRBV24-1 | 15 | TGTGCCACCAGTGAGGCCGGGACTAGCGGCAATGAGCAGTTCTTC | CATSEAGTSGNEQFF
. | TRBJ1-1 | . | TRBV5-1 | 15 | TGCGCCAGCAGCTTGGAGGCGGGTTTGAACACTGAAGCTTTCTTT | CASSLEAGLNTEAFF
few | TRBJ2-7 | . | TRBV27 | 15 | TGTGCCAGCAGTTTTGACATGCCCGGCTTCTACGAGCAGTACTTC | CASSFDMPGFYEQYF
few | TRBJ2-4 | . | TRBV7-9 | 15 | TGTGCCAGCAGCTTATTCGGGCCCGAGAGAGACATTCAGTACTTC | CASSLFGPERDIQYF
few | TRBJ1-5 | TRBD1 | TRBV5-5 | 16 | TGTGCCAGCAGCCGAGGGGAACCAGGGGGCCGGCAGCCCCAGCATTTT | CASSRGEPGGRQPQHF
. | TRBJ2-5 | . | TRBV20-1 | 11 | TGCAGTGCAAGGGGTGGGCAGACCCAGTACTTC | CSARGGQTQYF
few | TRBJ1-1 | . | TRBV20-1 | 14 | TGCAGTGCTAGAACGGTAGGGACGGGCACTGAAGCTTTCTTT | CSARTVGTGTEAFF
medium-sized | TRBJ2-5 | . | TRBV11-2 | 16 | TGTGCCAGCAGCTTAGATAATAGGGCCAGGGAAGAGACCCAGTACTTC | CASSLDNRAREETQYF
. | TRBJ2-1 | TRBD1 | TRBV6-5 | 15 | TGTGCCAGCAGCTCCCAGGGGGCGCTTGGCAATGAGCAGTTCTTC | CASSSQGALGNEQFF